This TCR beta chain was profiled in a study of blood T cell dynamics during melanoma immunotherapy. For the study at large: Patients with metastatic melanoma got pembrolizumab or nivolumab-ipilimumab as first-line care.

A fixed 40 ng of plasma cfDNA was loaded per sample. Clones were read by immunoSEQ multiplex PCR, and TCRdb kept only the in-frame ones, dropping some. The top ten clones hold 10% to 15% of a sample with about 160 clones, roughly four fifths of them seen once. Only a few counts were recorded for this clone. This CDR3 has 14 amino acids. Germline loops: CDR1 SGHKS, CDR2 YYEKEE (reference sequence). V shed 4 bases, J shed 6 bases, and the junction held 6 bases outside the gene matches. The time point is: week 3, after first cycle of checkpoint inhibitor. Samples come from before therapy and from week 3 after the first blockade cycle.

The starting material was cell-free DNA from blood, obtained from a patient treated with checkpoint blockade. This receptor was taken from a human donor with melanoma. The rearrangement uses TRBV5-5 and TRBJ1-5; 8 nucleotides line up with TRBD1. The CDR3 spells CASSRTGIRQPQHF. In DNA, the CDR3 is TGTGCCAGCAGCCGGACAGGGATTCGTCAGCCCCAGCATTTT.